Listed below are T cell receptor beta chains from one sample, sequenced in a study of blood T cells in healthy people across ages. TCRdb analysed the 5' RACE reads with MiXCR anew, one entry per CDR3 protein. The sample holds about 680,000 distinct CDR3 sequences, 45% to 50% seen once. Sequencing was done on a sample of blood. The receptors were gathered from a woman in her fifties or sixties in good health. CDR3s include the opening cysteine and the closing phenylalanine or tryptophan. D genes are given only for firm matches. Rows may omit the clone size; those that give it use once, few, many or a size class.

11	TRBJ2-5	.	TRBV30	.	CAWRKGETQYF	TGTGCCTGGAGGAAGGGAGAGACCCAGTACTTC
13	TRBJ1-2	few	TRBV10-3	.	CATAPGGTYGYTF	TGTGCCACGGCCCCGGGGGGGACCTATGGCTACACCTTC
13	TRBJ2-7	many	TRBV6-2/TRBV6-3	TRBD2	CASRTSGGAGQYF	TGTGCCAGCAGGACTAGCGGGGGAGCTGGGCAGTACTTC
16	TRBJ1-3	.	TRBV7-2	.	CASSFGQPSSGNTIYF	TGTGCCAGCAGCTTCGGACAGCCGAGCTCTGGAAACACCATATATTTT
12	TRBJ2-1	.	TRBV12-3/TRBV12-4	TRBD2	CASSHKGTSGFF	TGTGCCAGCAGCCATAAAGGGACTAGCGGGTTCTTC
17	TRBJ2-7	.	TRBV7-2	TRBD2	CASSSIAGGPVSYEQYF	TGTGCCAGCAGCTCCATAGCGGGAGGCCCAGTATCCTACGAGCAGTACTTC
19	TRBJ2-4	.	TRBV4-3	TRBD1	CASSQEPLLGTGDIYGQYF	TGCGCCAGCAGCCAAGAACCTCTCCTCGGGACAGGGGACATCTACGGGCAGTACTTC
16	TRBJ2-7	.	TRBV6-2/TRBV6-3	.	CASSQIGLIGTYEQYF	TGTGCCAGCAGTCAAATCGGATTAATCGGGACCTACGAGCAGTACTTC
18	TRBJ1-4	.	TRBV7-2	TRBD1	CASSLDLDGRQGDEKLFF	TGTGCCAGCAGCTTAGATCTCGACGGTCGACAGGGAGATGAAAAACTGTTTTTT
15	TRBJ1-4	.	TRBV2	TRBD1	CASRGQGLTNEKLFF	TGTGCCAGCCGGGGACAGGGGCTAACTAATGAAAAACTGTTTTTT
13	TRBJ1-4	few	TRBV6-2/TRBV6-3	.	CASSRGIPEKLFF	TGTGCCAGCAGCCGAGGTATTCCCGAAAAACTGTTTTTT
16	TRBJ2-7	.	TRBV20-1	.	CSARGQDRVVSYEQYF	TGCAGTGCTAGAGGACAGGATCGGGTTGTATCCTACGAGCAGTACTTC
13	TRBJ2-1	.	TRBV7-3	.	CASSLTGVGEQFF	TGTGCCAGCAGCTTGACAGGTGTGGGTGAGCAGTTCTTC
20	TRBJ2-1	.	TRBV7-9	TRBD2	CASSLNRPVGRRGTYNEQFF	TGTGCCAGCAGCTTAAACCGACCCGTTGGGCGGCGGGGGACCTACAATGAGCAGTTCTTC
16	TRBJ2-7	.	TRBV6-2/TRBV6-3	TRBD1	CASSQRHSGGSYEQYF	TGTGCCAGCAGCCAACGACACTCAGGGGGATCTTACGAGCAGTACTTC
18	TRBJ2-7	.	TRBV9	TRBD2	CASSPGASGSLTSYEQYF	TGTGCCAGCAGCCCCGGGGCTAGCGGGAGTCTAACTTCCTACGAGCAGTACTTC
15	TRBJ1-4	.	TRBV28	TRBD1	CASTQPGQGREKLFF	TGTGCCAGCACACAACCGGGACAGGGGCGCGAAAAACTGTTTTTT
14	TRBJ2-3	.	TRBV7-2	TRBD2	CASSFTSGGDTQYF	TGTGCCAGCAGCTTTACTAGCGGGGGGGATACGCAGTATTTT
15	TRBJ2-7	few	TRBV3-1	.	CASSQGGLASYEQYF	TGTGCCAGCAGCCAAGGAGGACTGGCCTCCTACGAGCAGTACTTC
19	TRBJ2-5	.	TRBV18	TRBD1	CASSLMIGAGTGPQETQYF	TGTGCCAGCTCACTAATGATCGGAGCCGGGACAGGTCCTCAAGAGACCCAGTACTTC